Listed below are T cell receptor beta chains from one sample, sequenced in a study of T cell repertoires in cytomegalovirus infection. TCRdb re-derived calls from the reads in MiXCR, one entry per CDR3 protein. The sample consists of roughly 310,000 distinct CDR3 sequences, 25% to 35% of them appearing once. The antigens of these receptors remain unknown. The specimen was cultured PBMCs, collected from culture after CMV antigen stimulation. Source of these receptors: a human donor in good health (CMV status not recorded). Some clones in this sample may be carry-over from other donors' samples. Both conserved end residues are part of each CDR3. A D gene is named only where the DNA matches it firmly. Rows give clone size only sometimes, using once, few, many, or a class for an expanded clone.

CASIDEGPLAFF TGTGCCAGCATCGACGAGGGGCCCTTGGCTTTCTTT TRBJ1-1 . TRBV7-3 few
CASSHMPTGSYEQYF TGTGCCAGCAGCCACATGCCGACAGGGTCCTACGAGCAGTACTTC TRBJ2-7 TRBD1 TRBV6-8 few
CASSRQTSTDTQYF TGTGCCAGCTCACGGCAGACAAGCACAGATACGCAGTATTTT TRBJ2-3 . TRBV18 .
CAINQDRNYGYTF TGTGCCATCAACCAGGACAGGAACTATGGCTACACCTTC TRBJ1-2 TRBD1 TRBV10-3 .
CASNFYGDGELFF TGTGCCAGCAACTTCTACGGAGACGGGGAGCTGTTTTTT TRBJ2-2 . TRBV28 few
CASSFTPIGTEQAFF TGTGCCAGCAGCTTTACCCCGATCGGGACAGAACAAGCTTTCTTT TRBJ1-1 TRBD1 TRBV7-9 .
CASSLEVQETQYF TGTGCCAGCAGCTTAGAGGTTCAAGAGACCCAGTACTTC TRBJ2-5 . TRBV7-6 few
CASGVKGNQPQHF TGTGCCAGCGGAGTGAAAGGTAACCAGCCCCAGCATTTT TRBJ1-5 . TRBV7-2 few
CASSSGPGDYGYTF TGTGCCAGCAGCTCAGGACCAGGGGACTATGGCTACACCTTC TRBJ1-2 . TRBV7-3 .
CASSFYRSSGANVLTF TGTGCCAGCAGCTTTTACAGGAGCTCTGGGGCCAACGTCCTGACTTTC TRBJ2-6 . TRBV7-2 many
CASRSVGPGELFF TGTGCCAGCAGGTCCGTTGGGCCCGGGGAGCTGTTTTTT TRBJ2-2 . TRBV7-2 .
CASSNRDRANTEAFF TGTGCCAGCAGCAACAGGGACAGAGCGAACACTGAAGCTTTCTTT TRBJ1-1 TRBD1 TRBV7-1 .
CAWSVGLAGVNEQFF TGTGCCTGGAGTGTAGGTCTAGCGGGAGTCAATGAGCAGTTCTTC TRBJ2-1 TRBD2 TRBV30 .
CASSQTNNEQFF TGTGCCAGCAGCCAAACGAACAATGAGCAGTTCTTC TRBJ2-1 . TRBV7-9 .
CASSLGSRHDTEAFF TGTGCCAGCAGCTTGGGGTCACGGCACGACACTGAAGCTTTCTTT TRBJ1-1 . TRBV5-4 .
CASSLDRGQDTQYF TGTGCCAGCAGCTTAGACAGGGGGCAAGATACGCAGTATTTT TRBJ2-3 TRBD1 TRBV11-2 few
CASSLSALGRITEAFF TGTGCCAGCAGCTTATCGGCCTTAGGACGGATCACTGAAGCTTTCTTT TRBJ1-1 . TRBV7-8 .
CASSIYRNTEAFF TGTGCCAGTAGTATCTACAGGAACACTGAAGCTTTCTTT TRBJ1-1 . TRBV19 few
CASSSPLLAGSYNEQFF TGTGCCAGCAGTTCCCCCTTACTAGCGGGGAGTTACAATGAGCAGTTCTTC TRBJ2-1 TRBD2 TRBV28 few
CASSLGVGSPLHF TGTGCCAGCAGCTTGGGGGTAGGATCACCCCTCCACTTT TRBJ1-6 . TRBV7-3 .
CASSFGRQKGEQFF TGTGCCAGCAGTTTTGGGAGGCAAAAGGGTGAGCAGTTCTTC TRBJ2-1 . TRBV27 few
CAISPGQGVYNEQFF TGTGCCATCAGCCCGGGACAGGGGGTCTACAATGAGCAGTTCTTC TRBJ2-1 TRBD1 TRBV10-3 .
CSGALGEWQPQHF TGCAGTGGTGCGTTGGGGGAATGGCAGCCCCAGCATTTT TRBJ1-5 . TRBV20-1 .
CASSQEFFRDHGYTF TGTGCCAGCAGTCAAGAATTTTTTCGTGACCATGGCTACACCTTC TRBJ1-2 . TRBV6-6 .
CSASPPADDQETQYF TGCAGTGCTAGTCCCCCCGCGGACGACCAAGAGACCCAGTACTTC TRBJ2-5 . TRBV20-1 .
CASSSPSGRTDTQYF TGTGCCAGCTCTTCCCCGAGCGGGAGGACAGATACGCAGTATTTT TRBJ2-3 TRBD2 TRBV7-6 few
CATQHILSYEQYF TGTGCCACCCAACACATCCTCTCCTACGAGCAGTACTTC TRBJ2-7 . TRBV6-2/TRBV6-3 many
CSASGTNTGELFF TGCAGTGCTAGCGGGACGAACACCGGGGAGCTGTTTTTT TRBJ2-2 . TRBV20-1 few
CASSLSVLAGEEGNEQFF TGTGCCAGCAGTTTAAGTGTCCTAGCGGGAGAGGAAGGCAATGAGCAGTTCTTC TRBJ2-1 TRBD2 TRBV12-3/TRBV12-4 .
CASSPRPWGASANEQFF TGCGCCAGCAGCCCCCGGCCTTGGGGGGCGAGCGCGAATGAGCAGTTCTTC TRBJ2-1 . TRBV5-1 .
CASSWGPDQRPQHF TGTGCCAGCAGCTGGGGACCAGACCAGCGGCCCCAGCATTTT TRBJ1-5 . TRBV5-5 .